These 27 T cell receptor beta chains came from one sample sequenced in a study of blood T cell repertoires in COVID-19. Data came from immunoSEQ multiplex PCR; TCRdb stores just in-frame clones and leaves some out. The sample has 200,000 to 300,000 clones, about 85% seen once. The sequenced sample consisted of peripheral blood. Receptors originate from a man younger than 30 with active or convalescent COVID-19.

This clone was detected only a few times. V gene TRBV28 combines with J gene TRBJ2-5; 10 nucleotides match TRBD1. The CDR3 covers 15 residues. Trimming at V came to 6 bases and at J to 7 bases, leaving 11 bases not matched to a gene. Germline V gene lookup returns CDR1 MDHEN and CDR2 SYDVKM. CDR3 DNA: TGTGCCAGCAGCCAAAATCAGGGACAGGGGAGGACCCAGTACTTC. This gives the protein CASSQNQGQGRTQYF.

The gene calls are TRBV3-1 (or the pseudogene TRBV3-2) and TRBJ2-7; D not certain. The CDR3 is 11 residues long. Trimming shortened V by 4 bases and J by 4 bases, and 5 bases separated the two germline ends. Germline CDR1 and CDR2: LGHDT and YNNKEL (reference sequence). CDR3 sequence reads: CASSLKYEQYF. For the CDR3, the DNA is TGTGCCAGCAGCCTTAAATACGAGCAGTACTTC.

This clone was recorded many times. This chain connects TRBV27 to TRBJ1-5; 9 nucleotides align to TRBD1. The V gene end was trimmed by 5 bases and the J gene end by 2 bases; junction bases not matched to a gene: 4. CDR3 length: 15 amino acids. In germline, CDR1 is MNHEY, CDR2 SMNVEV (reference sequence). CDR3 in amino acids: CASSPRQGGNQPQHF. Here the CDR3 DNA reads TGTGCCAGCAGTCCCCGACAGGGGGGCAATCAGCCCCAGCATTTT.

This chain connects TRBV9 to TRBJ2-1, with 11 positions matching TRBD2. Germline CDR1 SGDLS, CDR2 YYNGEE. V was clipped by 3 bases and J by 7 bases; unmatched bases: 9. The CDR3 runs 16 residues. This chain's CDR3 is CASSDQTSGGQNEQFF. In nucleotides, the CDR3 is TGTGCCAGCAGCGACCAAACTAGCGGGGGACAGAATGAGCAGTTCTTC.

This clone was detected only a few times. The rearrangement uses TRBV5-4 and TRBJ1-3; TRBD1 agrees at 9 bases. The CDR3 runs 16 residues. Germline-derived CDR1 and CDR2 are SGHNT and YYREEE (reference sequence). V dropped 1 base and J dropped 4; count of bases not matched to a gene: 6. DNA of the CDR3: TGTGCCAGCAGCTTGTCACAGGGGGCAGGGGGAAACACCATATATTTT. It codes for CASSLSQGAGGNTIYF.

The chain is built from TRBV28 and TRBJ1-4; D may be TRBD1 (6 bases). V gave up 2 bases and J gave up 7 bases, with 11 bases separating them. Germline V CDR1 and CDR2: MDHEN, SYDVKM. This CDR3 is built from 14 residues. The CDR3 region is CASSLQGSTEKLFF. CDR3 DNA: TGTGCCAGCAGTTTACAGGGGAGCACTGAAAAACTGTTTTTT.

The chain is built from TRBV18 and TRBJ2-7; D might be TRBD2 (6 bases). The V end was cut by 3 bases, the J end by 2 bases, with 14 bases between. In germline, CDR1 is KGHSH, CDR2 LQKENI. This CDR3 contains 15 residues. In DNA form, the CDR3 reads TGTGCCAGCTCACCCGGAGGGACGAAGGCCTACGAGCAGTACTTC. Protein product: CASSPGGTKAYEQYF. The full variable domain, with the rest looked up from reference TRBV18 and TRBJ2-7, is NAGVMQNPRHLVRRRGQEARLRCSPMKGHSHVYWYRQLPEEGLKFMVYLQKENIIDESGMPKERFSAEFPKEGPSILRIQQVVRGDSAAYFCASSPGGTKAYEQYFGPGTRLTVT.

This clone turned up a few times. CDR3 coding DNA: TGTGCCATCAGCATTCGGGAGGGACTAGCCACTAATGAGCAGTTCTTC. Its translation is CAISIREGLATNEQFF. The chain carries TRBV10-3 and TRBJ2-1; the match to TRBD2 covers 9 bases. The CDR3 has 16 amino acids. CDR1 and CDR2 (germline): ENHRY, SYGVKD. V gave up 6 bases and J gave up 7 bases; unmatched junction bases: 13.

This chain joins TRBV23-1 and TRBJ2-4; tentatively, D is TRBD1 (6 bases). TRBV23-1 is an open reading frame, and its role is uncertain. V lost 0 bases and J lost 0, with 6 bases in between. This CDR3 has 15 amino acids. Here the CDR3 DNA reads TGCGCCAGCAGTCAATCGGACAGAGCCAAAAACATTCAGTACTTC. Translated: CASSQSDRAKNIQYF.

This clone was observed once. V gene TRBV19 combines with J gene TRBJ2-2; 8 positions agree with TRBD2. The J segment lost 5 bases and the V segment lost 4 bases, leaving 6 bases of the junction unmatched. The CDR3 is 15 residues long. Germline values: CDR1 LNHDA, CDR2 SQIVND (reference sequence). The CDR3 reads CASSSGLARTGELFF. CDR3 DNA sequence: TGTGCCAGTAGTAGCGGACTAGCCAGAACCGGGGAGCTGTTTTTT. Full variable domain (remainder filled in from reference TRBV19 and TRBJ2-2): DGGITQSPKYLFRKEGQNVTLSCEQNLNHDAMYWYRQDPGQGLRLIYYSQIVNDFQKGDIAEGYSVSREKKESFPLTVTSAQKNPTAFYLCASSSGLARTGELFFGEGSRLTVL.

The rearrangement joins TRBV13 to TRBJ1-1; the D gene is possibly TRBD1 (5 bases). CDR1 is PRHDT, CDR2 FYEKMQ, per germline (reference sequence). V was clipped by 1 base and J by 3 bases, with 9 bases between them. There are 14 residues in the CDR3. CDR3 in DNA: TGTGCCAGCAGCTTAGTCGGGGGGGACACTGAAGCTTTCTTT. This gives the protein CASSLVGGDTEAFF.

CDR3 DNA sequence: TGTGCCAGCAGCTTGTCGAGGCTAGCGTACACAGATACGCAGTATTTT. It specifies CASSLSRLAYTDTQYF. This chain links TRBV5-6 with TRBJ2-3; possibly TRBD2 for D (6 bases). In germline, CDR1 is SGHDT, CDR2 YYEEEE. CDR3 length: 16 amino acids. The V gene lost 1 base and the J gene lost 2 bases, with 14 bases spanning the gap.

The gene calls are TRBV19 and TRBJ1-5, with 7 nucleotides matching TRBD1. This CDR3 is built from 16 residues. Trimming removed 5 bases from V and 0 bases from J; junction bases left unmatched: 7. CDR1 and CDR2 from the germline V gene are LNHDA and SQIVND (reference sequence). The chain's CDR3 is CASSLQGSISNQPQHF. For the CDR3, the DNA is TGTGCCAGTAGTCTACAGGGGTCGATTAGCAATCAGCCCCAGCATTTT.

The chain recombines TRBV9 with TRBJ1-1, with 7 positions matching TRBD1. The germline CDR1 and CDR2 sequences are SGDLS and YYNGEE. This CDR3 comprises 15 residues. The trim removed 1 base at V and 7 bases at J, leaving 10 bases unmatched. CDR3 sequence: CASSVFAGGGSEAFF. DNA of the CDR3: TGTGCCAGCAGCGTATTCGCAGGGGGTGGAAGTGAAGCTTTCTTT.

The chain couples TRBV7-9 to TRBJ2-5, with TRBD1 matching over 9 bases. Germline CDR1 reads SEHNR; CDR2 reads FQNEAQ (reference sequence). This CDR3 has 14 residues. The junction had 4 bases not matched to a gene; V was cut back by 5 bases and J by 3 bases. CDR3 in amino acids: CASSPRTGEETQYF. DNA for the CDR3: TGTGCCAGCAGCCCGCGGACAGGGGAAGAGACCCAGTACTTC.

The table lists this clone with a count of one. The chain uses TRBV7-2 and TRBJ2-3; D might be TRBD1 (6 bases). Germline values: CDR1 SGHTA, CDR2 FQGNSA. Deletions cut 2 bases from V and 4 bases from J, with 10 bases between. The CDR3 contains 14 residues. The chain's CDR3 is CASSLNRVPDTQYF. CDR3 bases: TGTGCCAGCAGCTTAAACAGGGTCCCAGATACGCAGTATTTT.

This clone was picked up a small number of times. The V and J genes are TRBV7-2 and TRBJ1-2; TRBD1 agrees at 11 bases. The V segment lost 5 bases and the J segment 5 bases; nucleotides outside the gene matches: 4. The CDR3 is 14 residues long. CDR1 is SGHTA, CDR2 FQGNSA, per germline. This chain's CDR3 is CASSADRGQYGYTF. As DNA, the CDR3 is TGTGCCAGCAGCGCGGACAGGGGGCAATATGGCTACACCTTC.

The J gene is TRBJ1-1, the V gene TRBV30; D is unclear. The CDR3 is 10 amino acids. Germline CDR1 reads GTSNPN; CDR2 reads SVGIG (reference sequence). Between the trimmed V and J ends, which lost 4 bases and 7 bases, there was a span of 7 bases. The DNA for the CDR3 is TGTGCCTGGATTCAGGTTGAAGCTTTCTTT. It specifies CAWIQVEAFF. The entire variable domain, with the rest obtained from reference TRBV30 and TRBJ1-1, is as follows: SQTIHQWPATLVQPVGSPLSLECTVEGTSNPNLYWYRQAAGRGLQLLFYSVGIGQISSEVPQNLSASRPQDRQFILSSKKLLLSDSGFYLCAWIQVEAFFGQGTRLTVV.

J is TRBJ2-7 and V is TRBV7-8; a possible D gene is TRBD2 (5 bases). Germline CDR1 reads SGHVS; CDR2 reads FQNEAQ. Trimming stripped 6 bases from V and 2 bases from J, with 11 bases between. The CDR3 sequence is 13 residues long. CDR3 nucleotide sequence: TGTGCCAGCAGTTTGAGCGGTCCCTACGAGCAGTACTTC. Translated, it gives CASSLSGPYEQYF.

This clone was counted between two and nine times. The CDR3 DNA is TGTGCCAGTAGCCCCTTGGCAGATCAGCCCCAGCATTTT. It encodes CASSPLADQPQHF. V gene TRBV19 combines with J gene TRBJ1-5; D unclear. The germline V gene encodes CDR1 LNHDA and CDR2 SQIVND (reference sequence). The germline V and J ends were trimmed by 6 bases and 5 bases, with 11 bases remaining between them. The CDR3 totals 13 residues.

The rearrangement uses TRBV28 and TRBJ1-2; no clear D. The germline V and J ends were trimmed by 1 base and 5 bases, with 5 bases remaining between them. The CDR3 extends over 12 amino acids. CDR1 MDHEN and CDR2 SYDVKM come from the germline V gene. CDR3 region: CASSLFPYGYTF. CDR3 DNA sequence: TGTGCCAGCAGTTTATTTCCATATGGCTACACCTTC.

The chain couples TRBV7-9 to TRBJ1-4, with D uncertain. V was cut by 2 bases and J by 1 base, with 14 bases left in between. Germline V gene sequence: CDR1 SEHNR, CDR2 FQNEAQ (reference sequence). The CDR3 contains 17 residues. The CDR3 loop reads CASSLTSFGKTNEKLFF. CDR3 nucleotides: TGTGCCAGCAGCTTAACCAGTTTCGGGAAAACTAATGAAAAACTGTTTTTT.

The V gene is TRBV5-1, the J gene TRBJ2-5, with 12 positions matching TRBD1. V lost 3 bases to trimming and J lost 2 bases; unmatched junction nucleotides: 8. The CDR3 consists of 17 residues. Germline V gene sequence: CDR1 SGHRS, CDR2 YFSETQ. CDR3 bases: TGCGCCAGCAGCTCCGGGACAGGGGGCGCTGGGCAAGAGACCCAGTACTTC. Protein: CASSSGTGGAGQETQYF.

This clone was detected once. The chain combines TRBV6-1 with TRBJ1-5, with 9 bases that match TRBD1. Germline V gene sequence: CDR1 MNHNS, CDR2 SASEGT. The CDR3 has 18 residues. The V gene end was trimmed by 1 base and the J gene end by 2 bases; junction bases not matched to a gene: 9. The CDR3 spells CASSEGQGENIRNQPQHF. DNA of the CDR3: TGTGCCAGCAGTGAAGGACAGGGGGAGAATATTCGCAATCAGCCCCAGCATTTT.

The chain uses TRBV10-3 and TRBJ1-5; perhaps TRBD1 as D (5 bases). This CDR3 comprises 14 residues. Trimming removed 6 bases at V and 6 bases at J, with 15 bases between. CDR1 is ENHRY and CDR2 is SYGVKD in the germline V gene. CDR3 DNA sequence: TGTGCCATCAGCCAGGGTGTTAGCGGTCAGCCCCAGCATTTT. This gives the protein CAISQGVSGQPQHF.

The chain carries TRBV28 and TRBJ1-2; weak D call: TRBD1 (5 bases). The CDR3 totals 13 residues. Per the germline V gene, CDR1 is MDHEN and CDR2 is SYDVKM. V lost 2 bases to trimming and J lost 3 bases, with 7 bases between them. The CDR3 DNA sequence: TGTGCCAGCAGTTTACGACAGCACTATGGCTACACCTTC. It is translated as CASSLRQHYGYTF.

The chain couples TRBV27 to TRBJ1-3; D not certain. CDR1 MNHEY and CDR2 SMNVEV come from the germline V gene (reference sequence). V lost 9 bases, J lost 4 bases, and 16 bases lay in between. CDR3 size: 14 residues. CDR3 residues: CASRPRGAGNTIYF. The CDR3, as DNA: TGTGCCAGTCGGCCCCGGGGTGCCGGAAACACCATATATTTT.